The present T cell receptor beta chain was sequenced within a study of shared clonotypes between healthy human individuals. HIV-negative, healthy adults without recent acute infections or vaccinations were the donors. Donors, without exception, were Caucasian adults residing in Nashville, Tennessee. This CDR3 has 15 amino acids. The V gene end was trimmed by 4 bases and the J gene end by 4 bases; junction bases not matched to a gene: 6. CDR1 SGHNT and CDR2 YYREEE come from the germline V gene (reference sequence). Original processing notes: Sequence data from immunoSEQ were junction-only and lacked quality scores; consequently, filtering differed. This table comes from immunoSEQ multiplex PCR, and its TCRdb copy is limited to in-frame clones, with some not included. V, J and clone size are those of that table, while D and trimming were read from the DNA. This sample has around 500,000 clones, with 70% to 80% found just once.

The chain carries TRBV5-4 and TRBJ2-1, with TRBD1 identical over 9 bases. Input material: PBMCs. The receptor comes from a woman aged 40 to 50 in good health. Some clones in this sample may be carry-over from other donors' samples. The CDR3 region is CASSQGQGEYNEQFF. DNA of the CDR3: TGTGCCAGCAGCCAGGGACAGGGCGAATACAATGAGCAGTTCTTC.